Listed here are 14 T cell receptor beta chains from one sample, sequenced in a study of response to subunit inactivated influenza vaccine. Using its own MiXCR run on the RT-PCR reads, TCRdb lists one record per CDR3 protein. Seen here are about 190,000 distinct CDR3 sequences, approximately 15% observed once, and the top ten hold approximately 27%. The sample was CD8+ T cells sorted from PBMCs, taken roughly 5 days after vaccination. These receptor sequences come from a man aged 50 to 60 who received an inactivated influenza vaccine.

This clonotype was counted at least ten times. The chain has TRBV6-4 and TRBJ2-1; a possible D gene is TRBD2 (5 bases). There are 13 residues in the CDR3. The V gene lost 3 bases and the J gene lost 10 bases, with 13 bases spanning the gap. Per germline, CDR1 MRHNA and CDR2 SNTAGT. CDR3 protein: CASSERPSSEQFF. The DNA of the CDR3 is TGTGCCAGCAGTGAGCGGCCTTCTAGCGAGCAGTTCTTC.

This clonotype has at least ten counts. The chain's CDR3 is CSADGLGSTDTQYF. The CDR3 nucleotides read TGCAGTGCTGACGGACTGGGGAGCACAGATACGCAGTATTTT. The chain combines TRBV20-1 with TRBJ2-3; D may be TRBD2 (5 bases). Trimming removed 5 bases at V and 0 bases at J, with 12 bases between. Germline V gene lookup returns CDR1 DFQATT and CDR2 SNEGSKA (reference sequence). CDR3 size: 14 residues.

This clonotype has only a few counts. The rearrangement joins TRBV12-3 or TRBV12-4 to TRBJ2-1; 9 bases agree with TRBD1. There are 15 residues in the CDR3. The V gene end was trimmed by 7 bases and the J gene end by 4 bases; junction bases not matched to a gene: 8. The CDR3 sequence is CASNLQGATYNEQFF. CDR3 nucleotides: TGTGCCAGCAATCTACAGGGGGCGACTTACAATGAGCAGTTCTTC.

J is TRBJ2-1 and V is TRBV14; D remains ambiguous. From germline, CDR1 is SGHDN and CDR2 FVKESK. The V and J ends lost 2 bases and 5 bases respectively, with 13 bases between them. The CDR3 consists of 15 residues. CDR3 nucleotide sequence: TGTGCCAGCAGCCAACAATGGGATGGGGACAATGAGCAGTTCTTC. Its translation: CASSQQWDGDNEQFF. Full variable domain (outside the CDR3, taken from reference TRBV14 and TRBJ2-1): EAGVTQFPSHSVIEKGQTVTLRCDPISGHDNLYWYRRVMGKEIKFLLHFVKESKQDESGMPNNRFLAERTGGTYSTLKVQPAELEDSGVYFCASSQQWDGDNEQFFGPGTRLTVL.

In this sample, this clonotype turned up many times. CDR3 sequence (DNA): TGTGCCAGCAGTTTTGGGGTCTCCTACGAGCAGTACTTC. It yields the protein CASSFGVSYEQYF. J is TRBJ2-7 and V is TRBV12-3 or TRBV12-4; the D is unclear. The CDR3 has 13 amino acids. V was pared by 3 bases and J by 0 bases, with 6 bases between.

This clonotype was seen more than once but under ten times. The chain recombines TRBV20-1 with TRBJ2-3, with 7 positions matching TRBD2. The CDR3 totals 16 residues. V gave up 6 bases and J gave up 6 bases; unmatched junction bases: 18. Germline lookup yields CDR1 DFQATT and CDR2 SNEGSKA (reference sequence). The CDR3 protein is CSAPSRLAEPPDTQYF. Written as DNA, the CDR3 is TGCAGTGCACCCTCCCGGCTAGCGGAACCCCCGGATACGCAGTATTTT.

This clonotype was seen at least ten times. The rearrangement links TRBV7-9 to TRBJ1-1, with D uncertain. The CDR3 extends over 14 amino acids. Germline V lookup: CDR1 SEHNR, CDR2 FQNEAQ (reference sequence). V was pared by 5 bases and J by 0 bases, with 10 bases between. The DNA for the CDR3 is TGTGCCAGCAGCCCAGGAGTCCTGAACACTGAAGCTTTCTTT. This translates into CASSPGVLNTEAFF.

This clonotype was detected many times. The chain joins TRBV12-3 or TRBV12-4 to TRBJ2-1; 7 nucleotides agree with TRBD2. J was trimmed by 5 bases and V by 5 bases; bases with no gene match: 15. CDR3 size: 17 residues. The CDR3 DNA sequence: TGTGCCAGCAGTGAATCCGGGACGGGGGGTACCCACAATGAGCAGTTCTTC. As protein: CASSESGTGGTHNEQFF.

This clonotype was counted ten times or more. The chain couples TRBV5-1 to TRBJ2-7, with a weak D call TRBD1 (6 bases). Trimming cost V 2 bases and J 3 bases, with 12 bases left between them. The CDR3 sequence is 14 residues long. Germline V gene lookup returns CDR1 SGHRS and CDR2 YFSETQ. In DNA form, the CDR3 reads TGCGCCAGCAGCTTAGGACAGATATTCTACGAGCAGTACTTC. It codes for CASSLGQIFYEQYF.

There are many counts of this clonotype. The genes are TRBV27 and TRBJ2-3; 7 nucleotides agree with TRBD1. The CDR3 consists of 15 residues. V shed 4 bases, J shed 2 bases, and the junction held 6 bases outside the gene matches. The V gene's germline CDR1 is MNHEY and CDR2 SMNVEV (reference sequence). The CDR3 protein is CASSSTGAPTDTQYF. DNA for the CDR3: TGTGCCAGCAGTTCAACAGGGGCCCCCACAGATACGCAGTATTTT.

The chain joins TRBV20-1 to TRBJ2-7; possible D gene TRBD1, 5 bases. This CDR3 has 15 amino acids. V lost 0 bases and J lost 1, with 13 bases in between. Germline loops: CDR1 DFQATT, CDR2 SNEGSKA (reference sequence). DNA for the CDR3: TGCAGTGCTAGAGATCGCAGGGCCCCTTCCTACGAGCAGTACTTC. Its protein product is CSARDRRAPSYEQYF.

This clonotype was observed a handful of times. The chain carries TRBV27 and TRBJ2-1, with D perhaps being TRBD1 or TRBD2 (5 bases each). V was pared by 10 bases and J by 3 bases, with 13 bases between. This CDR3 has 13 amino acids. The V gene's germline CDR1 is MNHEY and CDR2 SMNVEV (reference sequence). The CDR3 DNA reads TGTGCCACCTACGGGGCAGACTACAATGAGCAGTTCTTC. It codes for CATYGADYNEQFF.

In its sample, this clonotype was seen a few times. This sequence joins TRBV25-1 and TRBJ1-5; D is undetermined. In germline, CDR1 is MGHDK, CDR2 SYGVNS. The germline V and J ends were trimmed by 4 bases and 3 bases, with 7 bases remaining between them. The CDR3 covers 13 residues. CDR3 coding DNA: TGTGCCAGCAGTGGCGGCTTCAATCAGCCCCAGCATTTT. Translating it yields CASSGGFNQPQHF.

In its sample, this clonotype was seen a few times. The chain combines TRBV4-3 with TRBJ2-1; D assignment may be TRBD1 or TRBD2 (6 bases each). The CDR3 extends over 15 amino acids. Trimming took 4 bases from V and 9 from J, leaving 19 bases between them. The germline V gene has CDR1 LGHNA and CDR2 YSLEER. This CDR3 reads CASSPMDSGLGEQFF. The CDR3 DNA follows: TGCGCCAGCAGCCCGATGGACAGCGGGCTGGGTGAGCAGTTCTTC.